The rows below give T cell receptor beta chains drawn from one sample of a study of blood T cell repertoires in COVID-19. Here immunoSEQ multiplex PCR was the method, and the copy in TCRdb shows in-frame clones only, minus some. The sample includes about 100,000 clones, about 80% of them seen just once. Sequencing was performed on peripheral blood. The receptor set was obtained from a woman in her 70s with acute or convalescent COVID-19. Each CDR3 is given with its conserved first and last residue. A D gene is named only where the DNA matches it firmly. Only part of the rows carry a size: once, few, many, or a class if the clone is expanded.

D gene	clone size	V gene	J gene	CDR3 protein	CDR3 DNA
TRBD1	.	TRBV9	TRBJ1-1	CASSPPGQPFTEAFF	TGTGCCAGCAGCCCACCGGGACAGCCCTTCACTGAAGCTTTCTTT
.	.	TRBV5-1	TRBJ2-3	CASSLAGGATDTQYF	TGCGCCAGCAGCTTGGCAGGTGGGGCCACAGATACGCAGTATTTT
.	.	TRBV6-5	TRBJ2-2	CASIWGEAGELFF	TGTGCCAGCATTTGGGGAGAAGCCGGGGAGCTGTTTTTT
TRBD1	.	TRBV6-5	TRBJ2-2	CASRTGSHGELFF	TGTGCCAGCCGGACAGGGTCACACGGGGAGCTGTTTTTT
TRBD1	.	TRBV14	TRBJ1-2	CASSQGTGAYGYTF	TGTGCCAGCAGCCAAGGCACAGGGGCATATGGCTACACCTTC
TRBD2	.	TRBV5-4	TRBJ2-5	CASSWRLAGTTTQYF	TGTGCCAGCAGCTGGAGACTAGCGGGGACGACCACCCAGTACTTC
.	once	TRBV6-6	TRBJ2-1	CASSNNEQFF	TGTGCCAGCAGCAACAATGAGCAGTTCTTC
.	.	TRBV6-5	TRBJ1-6	CASTRGDSPLHF	TGTGCCAGCACCAGGGGTGATTCACCCCTCCACTTT
TRBD1	.	TRBV27	TRBJ1-5	CASSLSGQGGQPQHF	TGTGCCAGCAGTTTATCAGGACAGGGAGGTCAGCCCCAGCATTTT
.	.	TRBV4-3	TRBJ2-3	CASSQDRVSPDTQYF	TGCGCCAGCAGCCAAGATCGGGTTAGCCCAGATACGCAGTATTTT
TRBD2	once	TRBV19	TRBJ2-1	CASSRGGDSYNEQFF	TGTGCCAGTAGCCGGGGGGGTGACTCCTACAATGAGCAGTTCTTC
TRBD1	.	TRBV5-1	TRBJ2-7	CASRPAGTGAYEQYF	TGCGCCAGCAGGCCAGCCGGGACAGGGGCATACGAGCAGTACTTC
TRBD2	.	TRBV28	TRBJ2-1	CASNIGGAGSYNEQFF	TGTGCCAGCAATATCGGGGGGGCCGGGTCCTACAATGAGCAGTTCTTC
.	.	TRBV2	TRBJ1-1	CASSVGQNTEAFF	TGTGCCAGCAGTGTGGGCCAGAACACTGAAGCTTTCTTT
TRBD1	.	TRBV10-3	TRBJ1-2	CAINGQGADGYTF	TGTGCCATCAATGGGCAGGGGGCGGATGGCTACACCTTC
TRBD1	few	TRBV6-2/TRBV6-3	TRBJ1-2	CASSDSGTGGIGYTF	TGTGCCAGCAGTGACTCCGGGACAGGGGGCATTGGCTACACCTTC
.	.	TRBV19	TRBJ1-3	CASSIGGISGNTIYF	TGTGCCAGTAGTATAGGAGGGATCTCTGGAAACACCATATATTTT
.	few	TRBV7-8	TRBJ1-5	CASSSDRAKLHF	TGTGCCAGCAGCTCCGATCGAGCCAAGCTGCATTTT
.	.	TRBV30	TRBJ1-6	CAWSASQQHSPLHF	TGTGCCTGGAGTGCCTCGCAACAACATTCACCCCTCCACTTT
.	.	TRBV2	TRBJ2-5	CASTRVETQYF	TGTGCCAGCACCAGGGTAGAGACCCAGTACTTC
TRBD1	.	TRBV13	TRBJ1-5	CASSQGGVGQPQHF	TGTGCCAGCAGCCAGGGGGGAGTTGGCCAGCCCCAGCATTTT
.	.	TRBV7-7	TRBJ2-5	CASSLGPKEVETQYF	TGTGCCAGCAGCTTAGGCCCTAAGGAGGTCGAGACCCAGTACTTC
TRBD1	.	TRBV3-1/TRBV3-2	TRBJ1-5	CARRTGDRQPQHF	TGTGCCAGGCGTACAGGGGATCGCCAGCCCCAGCATTTT
.	.	TRBV19	TRBJ1-5	CASSGQISNQPQHF	TGTGCCAGTAGTGGGCAAATAAGCAATCAGCCCCAGCATTTT
TRBD2	.	TRBV7-7	TRBJ2-5	CASSPGTSGGAGETQYF	TGTGCCAGCAGCCCCGGGACTAGCGGGGGGGCAGGAGAGACCCAGTACTTC
.	once	TRBV27	TRBJ2-3	CASSLEADHSTDTQYF	TGTGCCAGCAGTTTAGAAGCGGACCATAGCACAGATACGCAGTATTTT
TRBD1	.	TRBV19	TRBJ1-2	CASSVQGDFYGYTF	TGTGCCAGTAGTGTACAGGGGGATTTCTATGGCTACACCTTC
TRBD1	once	TRBV5-6	TRBJ1-5	CASSTQDRGNQPQHF	TGTGCCAGCAGCACCCAGGACAGGGGCAATCAGCCCCAGCATTTT